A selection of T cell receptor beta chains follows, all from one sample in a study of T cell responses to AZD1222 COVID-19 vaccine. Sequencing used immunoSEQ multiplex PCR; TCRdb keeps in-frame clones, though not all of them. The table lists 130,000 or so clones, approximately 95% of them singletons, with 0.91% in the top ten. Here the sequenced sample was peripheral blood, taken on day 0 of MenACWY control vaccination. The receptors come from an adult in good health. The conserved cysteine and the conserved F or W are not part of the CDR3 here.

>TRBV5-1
ASSLGTGGRYTGELF
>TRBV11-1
ASSLEETQY
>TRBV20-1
SASLGPGKLF
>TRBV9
ASSPTVGEQY
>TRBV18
ASSHKQGYGEAF
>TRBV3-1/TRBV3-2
ASRRAENTGELF
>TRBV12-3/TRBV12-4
ASNEQGVETQY
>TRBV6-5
ASSYSVLGPRREQY
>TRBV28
ASSPGSETGANVLT
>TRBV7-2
ASSLTGGPYGYT
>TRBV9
ASSVDPRPGEQF
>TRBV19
ASSMELNRGYVD
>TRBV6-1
ASSALPIVGGRSQPQH
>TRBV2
ASSWTSSYNEQF
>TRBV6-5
ASSYGMGMNYGYT
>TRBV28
ASRGGLNRRLAGGINEQF
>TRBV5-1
ASRARADSPLH
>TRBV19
ASNPQWGTDTQY
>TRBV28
ASSSQGTYGYT
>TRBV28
ASSIPGLAETYEQY
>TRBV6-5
ASARDRGSGNTIY
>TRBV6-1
ASSESGASGLIVYGYT
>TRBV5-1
ASSSDRGQADTQY